The rows below give T cell receptor beta chains drawn from one sample of a study of T cell responses to AZD1222 COVID-19 vaccine. Profiled with immunoSEQ multiplex PCR; TCRdb holds only in-frame clones, not every one. The table shows about 120,000 clones, with 91% occurring only once. Material: peripheral blood, obtained on day 0 of AZD1222 vaccination. These receptors originate from an adult in good health. Each CDR3 is given with its conserved first and last residue. Fields, in order: CDR3 DNA, CDR3 protein, V gene, J gene, clone size, D gene. D genes are given only for firm matches. Clone sizes are given selectively: once, few, many, or a class where the clone is expanded.

cdr3_nt: TGCGCCAGCAGCCAAGCACCGACCGGGGAGCTGTTTTTT
cdr3_aa: CASSQAPTGELFF
v_call: TRBV4-3
j_call: TRBJ2-2
clone_size: -
d_call: -

cdr3_nt: TGCGCCAGCAGCCCGACAGGGGGAGGGAACACTGAAGCTTTCTTT
cdr3_aa: CASSPTGGGNTEAFF
v_call: TRBV5-1
j_call: TRBJ1-1
clone_size: -
d_call: TRBD1

cdr3_nt: TGTGCCAGCAGTTTATCGGCGGCTTCAGCTTTCTTT
cdr3_aa: CASSLSAASAFF
v_call: TRBV12-3/TRBV12-4
j_call: TRBJ1-1
clone_size: -
d_call: -

cdr3_nt: TGCGCCAGCAGCCAAAACCGACGGGACGAGCAGTACTTC
cdr3_aa: CASSQNRRDEQYF
v_call: TRBV5-1
j_call: TRBJ2-7
clone_size: -
d_call: -

cdr3_nt: TGTGCCAGCAGTCTAGTCGTGGGGTCTGGGGCCAACGTCCTGACTTTC
cdr3_aa: CASSLVVGSGANVLTF
v_call: TRBV6-2/TRBV6-3
j_call: TRBJ2-6
clone_size: -
d_call: -

cdr3_nt: TGTGCCAGCAGTCCCCGACAACCTCCCTATGGCTACACCTTC
cdr3_aa: CASSPRQPPYGYTF
v_call: TRBV27
j_call: TRBJ1-2
clone_size: -
d_call: -

cdr3_nt: TGCGCCAGCAGGGAAGACACGAACACTGAAGCTTTCTTT
cdr3_aa: CASREDTNTEAFF
v_call: TRBV10-2
j_call: TRBJ1-1
clone_size: -
d_call: -

cdr3_nt: TGTGCCAGCAGCTCAAACTCGGGACAGGGGTCTGAGCAGTTCTTC
cdr3_aa: CASSSNSGQGSEQFF
v_call: TRBV7-6
j_call: TRBJ2-1
clone_size: -
d_call: TRBD1

cdr3_nt: TGTGCCAGCAGCTCTGAGGGACAGGGTCCCGCCAAAAACATTCAGTACTTC
cdr3_aa: CASSSEGQGPAKNIQYF
v_call: TRBV5-4
j_call: TRBJ2-4
clone_size: -
d_call: TRBD1

cdr3_nt: TGTGCCAGCAGCTTGACTAGCGGGGGGGCCTCAGGATCCGAGCAGTACTTC
cdr3_aa: CASSLTSGGASGSEQYF
v_call: TRBV7-2
j_call: TRBJ2-7
clone_size: -
d_call: TRBD2

cdr3_nt: TGTGCCTGGGAGCGGGGACTAGCGGGGGGAGAGACCCAGTACTTC
cdr3_aa: CAWERGLAGGETQYF
v_call: TRBV30
j_call: TRBJ2-5
clone_size: -
d_call: TRBD2

cdr3_nt: TGTGCCAGCAGCTTTTCCGCGGGACAAGAGACCCAGTACTTC
cdr3_aa: CASSFSAGQETQYF
v_call: TRBV5-4
j_call: TRBJ2-5
clone_size: -
d_call: -

cdr3_nt: TGTGCTAGTGGTTTGGTAATCAGGGGCCGAGGGGGAGCTTTCTTT
cdr3_aa: CASGLVIRGRGGAFF
v_call: TRBV12-5
j_call: TRBJ1-1
clone_size: few
d_call: -

cdr3_nt: TGTGCCAGCAGCCAAGGCAACAGGGCCGGCTATGGCTACACCTTC
cdr3_aa: CASSQGNRAGYGYTF
v_call: TRBV3-1/TRBV3-2
j_call: TRBJ1-2
clone_size: -
d_call: -

cdr3_nt: TGCGCCAGCAGCCCCCAGGACAGGGCCTCTGGAAACACCATATATTTT
cdr3_aa: CASSPQDRASGNTIYF
v_call: TRBV4-1
j_call: TRBJ1-3
clone_size: -
d_call: TRBD1

cdr3_nt: TGTGCCAGCAGCCAGCCGACGAGAGACTACGAGCAGTACTTC
cdr3_aa: CASSQPTRDYEQYF
v_call: TRBV14
j_call: TRBJ2-7
clone_size: -
d_call: -

cdr3_nt: TGCGCCAGCAGCGAACAGGGCTACGAGCAGTACTTC
cdr3_aa: CASSEQGYEQYF
v_call: TRBV4-1
j_call: TRBJ2-7
clone_size: -
d_call: -

cdr3_nt: TGTGCCAGCGGAGTAACTAGCACAGATACGCAGTATTTT
cdr3_aa: CASGVTSTDTQYF
v_call: TRBV9
j_call: TRBJ2-3
clone_size: -
d_call: -

cdr3_nt: TGCGCCAGCAGTTTAACTAGCGGGCCCTACAATGAGCAGTTCTTC
cdr3_aa: CASSLTSGPYNEQFF
v_call: TRBV5-1
j_call: TRBJ2-1
clone_size: -
d_call: TRBD2

cdr3_nt: TGTGCCAGCAGCCAAGATTGGGACAGCTCCTACGAGCAGTACTTC
cdr3_aa: CASSQDWDSSYEQYF
v_call: TRBV3-1/TRBV3-2
j_call: TRBJ2-7
clone_size: -
d_call: TRBD1

cdr3_nt: TGTGCCTGGAGGGTGACAGGGAACACTGAAGCTTTCTTT
cdr3_aa: CAWRVTGNTEAFF
v_call: TRBV30
j_call: TRBJ1-1
clone_size: -
d_call: -

cdr3_nt: TGCGCCAGCAGCCTTTCCGGGACAGGGGACGAAAAACTGTTTTTT
cdr3_aa: CASSLSGTGDEKLFF
v_call: TRBV4-3
j_call: TRBJ1-4
clone_size: -
d_call: TRBD1

cdr3_nt: TGTGCCAGCAGCCAGCTTGGCGGGAATAATTCACCCCTCCACTTT
cdr3_aa: CASSQLGGNNSPLHF
v_call: TRBV11-2
j_call: TRBJ1-6
clone_size: -
d_call: -

cdr3_nt: TGTGCCAGCAGTCCCCCCGCCTCCATATTTGGCTCCTACAATGAGCAGTTCTTC
cdr3_aa: CASSPPASIFGSYNEQFF
v_call: TRBV7-8
j_call: TRBJ2-1
clone_size: -
d_call: -